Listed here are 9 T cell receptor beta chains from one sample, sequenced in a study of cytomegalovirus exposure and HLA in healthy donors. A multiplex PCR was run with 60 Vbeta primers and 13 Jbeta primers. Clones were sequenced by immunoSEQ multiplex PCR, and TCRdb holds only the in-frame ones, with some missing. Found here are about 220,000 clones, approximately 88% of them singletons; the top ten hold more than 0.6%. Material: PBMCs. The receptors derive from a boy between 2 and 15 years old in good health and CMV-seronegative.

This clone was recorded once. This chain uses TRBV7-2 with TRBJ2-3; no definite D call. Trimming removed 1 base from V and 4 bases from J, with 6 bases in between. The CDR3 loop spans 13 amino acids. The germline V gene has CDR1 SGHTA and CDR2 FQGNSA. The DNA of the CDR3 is TGTGCCAGCAGCTTAGTTCGGGCAGATACGCAGTATTTT. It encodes CASSLVRADTQYF.

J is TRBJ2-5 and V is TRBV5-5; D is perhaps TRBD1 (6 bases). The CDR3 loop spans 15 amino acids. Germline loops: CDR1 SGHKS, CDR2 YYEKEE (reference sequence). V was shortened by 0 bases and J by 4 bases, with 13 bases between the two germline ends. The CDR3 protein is CASSLDAGAGETQYF. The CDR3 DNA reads TGTGCCAGCAGCTTGGATGCAGGGGCGGGAGAGACCCAGTACTTC.

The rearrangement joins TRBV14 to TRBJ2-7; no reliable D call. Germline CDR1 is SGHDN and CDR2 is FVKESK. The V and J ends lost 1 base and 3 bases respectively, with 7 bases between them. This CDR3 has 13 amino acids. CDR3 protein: CASSQGRNYEQYF. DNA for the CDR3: TGTGCCAGCAGCCAAGGGCGGAACTACGAGCAGTACTTC.

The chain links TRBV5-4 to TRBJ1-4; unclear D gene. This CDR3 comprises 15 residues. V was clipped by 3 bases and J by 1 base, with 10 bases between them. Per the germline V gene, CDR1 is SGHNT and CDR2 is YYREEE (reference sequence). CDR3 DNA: TGTGCCAGCAGCTCGAACAGTGTAACTAATGAAAAACTGTTTTTT. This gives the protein CASSSNSVTNEKLFF.

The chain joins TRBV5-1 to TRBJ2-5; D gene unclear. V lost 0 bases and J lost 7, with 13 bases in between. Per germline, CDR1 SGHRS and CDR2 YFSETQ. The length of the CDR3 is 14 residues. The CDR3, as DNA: TGCGCCAGCAGCTTGGATAACGCCCCCGGGACCCAGTACTTC. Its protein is CASSLDNAPGTQYF.

The CDR3 DNA reads TGTGCCAGTAGTTCGTCGCGGAACACTGAAGCTTTCTTT. Its protein is CASSSSRNTEAFF. This chain connects TRBV19 to TRBJ1-1; D not resolved. The CDR3 covers 13 residues. Trimming stripped 5 bases from V and 1 base from J, with 8 bases between. CDR1 and CDR2 from the germline V gene are LNHDA and SQIVND (reference sequence). Variable domain in full (rest from reference TRBV19 and TRBJ1-1): DGGITQSPKYLFRKEGQNVTLSCEQNLNHDAMYWYRQDPGQGLRLIYYSQIVNDFQKGDIAEGYSVSREKKESFPLTVTSAQKNPTAFYLCASSSSRNTEAFFGQGTRLTVV.

CDR3: CASSLRAGGTYEQYF. CDR3 nucleotide sequence: TGCGCCAGCAGCTTGAGGGCAGGGGGTACGTACGAGCAGTACTTC. The chain employs TRBV5-1 and TRBJ2-7, with 7 bases fitting TRBD1. The ends lost 1 base at V and 4 bases at J; junction bases unmatched: 8. The CDR3 is made up of 15 amino acids. The germline CDR1 and CDR2 sequences are SGHRS and YFSETQ.

The CDR3 DNA reads as TGTGCCAGCAGCCAGGGGGGGGCGAGTGAAGCTTTCTTT. Residues: CASSQGGASEAFF. The rearrangement joins TRBV14 to TRBJ1-1; TRBD1 might be the D (6 bases). CDR1 and CDR2 from the germline V gene are SGHDN and FVKESK. The length of the CDR3 is 13 residues. Trimming removed 3 bases from V and 7 bases from J, with 12 bases in between. Full variable domain (outside the CDR3, taken from reference TRBV14 and TRBJ1-1): EAGVTQFPSHSVIEKGQTVTLRCDPISGHDNLYWYRRVMGKEIKFLLHFVKESKQDESGMPNNRFLAERTGGTYSTLKVQPAELEDSGVYFCASSQGGASEAFFGQGTRLTVV.

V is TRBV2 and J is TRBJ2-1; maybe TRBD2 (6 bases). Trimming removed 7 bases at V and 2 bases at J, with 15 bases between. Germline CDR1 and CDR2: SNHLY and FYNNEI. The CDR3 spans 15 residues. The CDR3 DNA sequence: TGTGCCAGCACGTCAGGGACTGCCCCCTACAATGAGCAGTTCTTC. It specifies CASTSGTAPYNEQFF.